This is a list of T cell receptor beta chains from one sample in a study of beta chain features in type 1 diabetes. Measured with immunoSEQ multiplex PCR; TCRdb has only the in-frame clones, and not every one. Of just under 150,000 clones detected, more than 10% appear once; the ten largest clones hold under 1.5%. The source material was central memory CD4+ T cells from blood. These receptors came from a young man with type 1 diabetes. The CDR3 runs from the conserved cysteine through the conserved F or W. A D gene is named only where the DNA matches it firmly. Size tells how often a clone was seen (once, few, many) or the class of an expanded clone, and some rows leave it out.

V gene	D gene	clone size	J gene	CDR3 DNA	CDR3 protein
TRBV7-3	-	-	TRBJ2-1	TGTGCCAGCAGCTTAGCGGTGACAACCTACAATGAGCAGTTCTTC	CASSLAVTTYNEQFF
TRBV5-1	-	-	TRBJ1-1	TGCGCCAGCAGCTTGGCCGTGGGGGACCAGAACACTGAAGCTTTCTTT	CASSLAVGDQNTEAFF
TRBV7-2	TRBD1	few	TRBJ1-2	TGTGCCAGCAGCCCAATGGGACAGGGACATGGCTACACCTTC	CASSPMGQGHGYTF
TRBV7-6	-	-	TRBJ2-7	TGTGCCAGCAGCCGATTCACAGATGGGCAGTACTTC	CASSRFTDGQYF
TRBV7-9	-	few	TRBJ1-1	TGTGCCAGCAGCTTAGGGGCTCAGGGAACTGAAGCTTTCTTT	CASSLGAQGTEAFF
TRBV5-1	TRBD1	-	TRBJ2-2	TGCGCCAGCAGCTGGGCGACAGGGTTTTCGAACACCGGGGAGCTGTTTTTT	CASSWATGFSNTGELFF
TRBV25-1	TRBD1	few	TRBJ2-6	TGTGCCAGCAGTCGACAGGGGACCGGGGCCAACGTCCTGACTTTC	CASSRQGTGANVLTF
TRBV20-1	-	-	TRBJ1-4	TGCAGTGCCCCTGGGGATGAAAAACTGTTTTTT	CSAPGDEKLFF
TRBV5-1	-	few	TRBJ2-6	TGCGCCAGCAGCTCTTATCTCTCTGGGGCCAACGTCCTGACTTTC	CASSSYLSGANVLTF
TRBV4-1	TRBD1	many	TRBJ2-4	TGCGCCAGCAGCCAAGCCCGGGGGACAGGGAACATTCAGTACTTC	CASSQARGTGNIQYF
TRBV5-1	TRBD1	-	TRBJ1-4	TGCGCCAGCAGCTTGGCGACAGGGGGTAATGAAAAACTGTTTTTT	CASSLATGGNEKLFF
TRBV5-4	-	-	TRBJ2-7	TGTGCCAGCAGCTTGGGGGGTGGTTATACCTCCTACGAGCAGTACTTC	CASSLGGGYTSYEQYF
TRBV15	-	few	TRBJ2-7	TGTGCCACCAGCAGAGGGGATGCGATAGGGACCAACAGCTCCTACGAGCAGTACTTC	CATSRGDAIGTNSSYEQYF
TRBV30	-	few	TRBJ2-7	TGTGCCTGGAGTGTACTACTAGGACGGGCCAACTACGAGCAGTACTTC	CAWSVLLGRANYEQYF
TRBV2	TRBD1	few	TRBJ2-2	TGTGCCAGCAGCAGCCGGGACAGCACCGGGGAGCTGTTTTTT	CASSSRDSTGELFF
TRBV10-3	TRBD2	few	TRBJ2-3	TGTGCCATCCGTGGGAGCGGGGGGGCCCGAGAAGATACGCAGTATTTT	CAIRGSGGAREDTQYF
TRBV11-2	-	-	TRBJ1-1	TGTGCCAGCAGCCCGGGGGCAGAAGCTTTCTTT	CASSPGAEAFF
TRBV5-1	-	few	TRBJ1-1	TGCGCCAGCAGTCAAGGACGGAACACTGAAGCTTTCTTT	CASSQGRNTEAFF
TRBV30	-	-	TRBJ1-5	TGTGCCTGGAGCAGGGGATTGGATCAGCCCCAGCATTTT	CAWSRGLDQPQHF
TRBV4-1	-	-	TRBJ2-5	TGCGCCAGCAGCCAAGATCTGGCAGGGGCCCGTGGGGCCCAGTACTTC	CASSQDLAGARGAQYF
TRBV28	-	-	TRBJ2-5	TGTGCCAGCAGTTTGGTCGACAGGCCCGTGGACTTC	CASSLVDRPVDF
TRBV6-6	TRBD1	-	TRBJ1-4	TGTGCCAGCAGTCTGGGACAGGGGAATGAAAAACTGTTTTTT	CASSLGQGNEKLFF
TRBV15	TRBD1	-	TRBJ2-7	TGTGCCACCAGCAGAGATTTACAGGGGGTTAACGAGCAGTACTTC	CATSRDLQGVNEQYF
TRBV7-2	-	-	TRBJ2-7	TGTGCCAGCAGCTTAGTTCCCTTCTACGAGCAGTACTTC	CASSLVPFYEQYF
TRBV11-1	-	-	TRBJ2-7	TGTGCCAGCAGCTTAGAGTTCGGGCAGGGTGACTACGAGCAGTACTTC	CASSLEFGQGDYEQYF
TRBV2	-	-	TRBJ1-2	TGTGCCAGCAGTGAATTGGGGGCGGCCTATGGCTACACCTTC	CASSELGAAYGYTF
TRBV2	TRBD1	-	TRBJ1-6	TGTGCCAGCACCTGGGACAGGGGTAATTCACCCCTCCACTTT	CASTWDRGNSPLHF
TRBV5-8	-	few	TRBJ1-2	TGTGCCAGCAGCTTGGCCGGTGGCCGACCCATCTATGGCTACACCTTC	CASSLAGGRPIYGYTF
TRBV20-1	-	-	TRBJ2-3	TGCAGTGGGGAAGACACAGATACGCAGTATTTT	CSGEDTDTQYF
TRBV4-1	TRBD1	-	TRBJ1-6	TGCGCCAGCAGCCGCACCACAGGGGGCGATTCACCCCTCCACTTT	CASSRTTGGDSPLHF
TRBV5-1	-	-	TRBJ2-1	TGCGCCAGCAGCTCATCCGGGGGCTCCTACAATGAGCAGTTCTTC	CASSSSGGSYNEQFF
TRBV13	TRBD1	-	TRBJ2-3	TGTGCCAGCAATAAGGGGGCAGGGGGCACAGATACGCAGTATTTT	CASNKGAGGTDTQYF
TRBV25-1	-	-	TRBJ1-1	TGTGCCAGCAGTGAAGTCGGGAACACTGAAGCTTTCTTT	CASSEVGNTEAFF
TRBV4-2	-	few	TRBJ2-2	TGTGCCAGCAGCCTCACGAACACCGGGGAGCTGTTTTTT	CASSLTNTGELFF
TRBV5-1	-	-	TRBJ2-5	TGCGCCAGCAGCTTGGACCAGGGTCAAGAGACCCAGTACTTC	CASSLDQGQETQYF
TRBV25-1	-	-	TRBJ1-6	TGTGCCAGCAGTGAAACCGGTAGGAATTCACCCCTCCACTTT	CASSETGRNSPLHF
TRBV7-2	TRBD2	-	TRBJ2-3	TGTGCCAGCAGCTTAGCTAGCGGGGTGGCAGATACGCAGTATTTT	CASSLASGVADTQYF
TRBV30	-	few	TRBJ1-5	TGTGCCTGGAGATTAAATAGCAATCAGCCCCAGCATTTT	CAWRLNSNQPQHF
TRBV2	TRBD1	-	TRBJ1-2	TGTGCCAGCAGTGACAGGGGGAACGAATATGGCTACACCTTC	CASSDRGNEYGYTF
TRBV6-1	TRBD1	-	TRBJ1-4	TGTGCCAGCAGCACGGACAGGGGGGATGAAAAACTGTTTTTT	CASSTDRGDEKLFF
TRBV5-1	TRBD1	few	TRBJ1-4	TGCGCCAGCAGCTTAGGGACAGCTTCCGCCGGGGGTGAAAAACTGTTTTTT	CASSLGTASAGGEKLFF
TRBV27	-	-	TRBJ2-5	TGTGCCAGCAGTTTATGGTCCCGGGGGGCTAGCGGATCCCAAGAGACCCAGTACTTC	CASSLWSRGASGSQETQYF
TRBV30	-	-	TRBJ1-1	TGTGCCTTCACCGGCAGCCGGGCTTTCTTT	CAFTGSRAFF
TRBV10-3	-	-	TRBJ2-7	TGTGCCATCAGCCCAGGCAGCTCCTACGAGCAGTACTTC	CAISPGSSYEQYF
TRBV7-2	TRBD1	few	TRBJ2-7	TGTGCCAGCTACCTGGGACAGGGTGGCAACGAGCAGTACTTC	CASYLGQGGNEQYF
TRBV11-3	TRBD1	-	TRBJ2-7	TGTGCCAGCGAAAAAGGACAGGGAGTCGGCGAGCAGTACTTC	CASEKGQGVGEQYF
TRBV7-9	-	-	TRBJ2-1	TGTGCCAGCAGCTTAGCTGGGAGTGTTGGCAATGAGCAGTTCTTC	CASSLAGSVGNEQFF
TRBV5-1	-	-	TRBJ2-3	TGCGCCAGCAGTAGCCAGGTCAGCACAGATACGCAGTATTTT	CASSSQVSTDTQYF
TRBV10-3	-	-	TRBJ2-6	TGTGCCATCAGTGAGGGACTACAGGGTACTGGGGCCAACGTCCTGACTTTC	CAISEGLQGTGANVLTF
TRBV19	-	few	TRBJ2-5	TGTGCCAGTAGTATCGAGGGCGCTACAGGGACCCAGTACTTC	CASSIEGATGTQYF
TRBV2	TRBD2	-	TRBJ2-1	TGTGCCAGCAAATTGGGGACTAGCGGGAACAATGAGCAGTTCTTC	CASKLGTSGNNEQFF
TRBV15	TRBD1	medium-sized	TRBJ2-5	TGTGCCACCAGCAGACAGGGGGTCCCTACCCAGTACTTC	CATSRQGVPTQYF
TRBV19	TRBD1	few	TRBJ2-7	TGTGCCAGTAGAGGGTTAACAGGGGCGTCCTACGAGCAGTACTTC	CASRGLTGASYEQYF
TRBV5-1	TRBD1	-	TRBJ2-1	TGCGCCAGCAGCTTGGGGGGGACAGGGGGCTGGCATGAGCAGTTCTTC	CASSLGGTGGWHEQFF
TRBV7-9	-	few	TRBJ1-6	TGTGCCAGCAGCCTGCTCGAGGTGGGCTGGGTATCACCCCTCCACTTT	CASSLLEVGWVSPLHF